The 24 T cell receptor beta chains below come from one sample, sequenced in a study of cytomegalovirus exposure and HLA in healthy donors (TCRdb year 2017). The library was obtained by the immunoSEQ multiplex PCR assay. The multiplex PCR relied on a mix of 60 forward primers for TCR Vbeta segments and 13 reverse primers for TCR Jbeta segments. Entries here come from immuneACCESS through TCRdb and include only in-frame sequences with V and J called. Some clones fail to appear in such tables; in the studies checked, an unresolved V gene covers under half of the shortfall, and the cause of the remainder is unknown. The sample table holds some 190,000 clones, of which roughly 8.7% were seen once. Less than 1.5% of the sample goes to the ten largest clones. The source material was PBMCs. The source is a woman in her twenties or thirties in good health and CMV-seropositive.

This clone turned up a few times. CDR3 protein: CASTRLALGTGELFF. CDR3 nucleotide sequence: TGTGCCAGCACCCGACTAGCGTTGGGCACCGGGGAGCTGTTTTTT. The chain employs TRBV9 and TRBJ2-2; 8 bases match TRBD2. The CDR3 length is 15 residues. Looked up from germline, CDR1 is SGDLS and CDR2 is YYNGEE. J was trimmed by 4 bases and V by 6 bases; bases with no gene match: 8.

The chain is built from TRBV7-2 and TRBJ1-4; unclear D gene. V gave up 4 bases and J gave up 8 bases, with 8 bases separating them. Germline CDR1 reads SGHTA; CDR2 reads FQGNSA. This CDR3 comprises 12 residues. CDR3 loop: CASSSPREKLFF. The CDR3 DNA follows: TGTGCCAGCAGCTCCCCCCGGGAAAAACTGTTTTTT. Drawing the rest from reference TRBV7-2 and TRBJ1-4, the complete variable domain is GAGVSQSPSNKVTEKGKDVELRCDPISGHTALYWYRQSLGQGLEFLIYFQGNSAPDKSGLPSDRFSAERTGGSVSTLTIQRTQQEDSAVYLCASSSPREKLFFGSGTQLSVL.

The chain recombines TRBV18 with TRBJ2-4; 9 nucleotides align to TRBD1. This CDR3 region has 17 residues. With V trimmed by 2 bases and J by 1 base, 6 bases remained unmatched. Germline V lookup: CDR1 KGHSH, CDR2 LQKENI. CDR3 loop: CASSPTSGTGAKNIQYF. In DNA form, the CDR3 reads TGTGCCAGCTCACCAACCTCCGGGACAGGGGCCAAAAACATTCAGTACTTC.

The chain is built from TRBV21-1 and TRBJ1-2; the listed D gene, TRBD1, was not tested against the DNA. TRBV21-1 corresponds to a pseudogene. The CDR3 runs 15 residues. CDR3 in DNA: TGTGCCAGCAGCAAAGCATTGGGACACCCGTATGGCTACACCTTC. This sequence encodes CASSKALGHPYGYTF.

This clone was recorded a few times. The chain employs TRBV2 and TRBJ1-5; 10 bases fit TRBD1. Germline V gene lookup returns CDR1 SNHLY and CDR2 FYNNEI. Trimming removed 4 bases from V and 6 bases from J; junction bases left unmatched: 6. The CDR3 covers 15 residues. CDR3 amino acids: CASSVGTGVFQPQHF. The CDR3 DNA sequence: TGTGCCAGCAGTGTAGGGACAGGGGTTTTTCAGCCCCAGCATTTT.

The rearrangement links TRBV2 to TRBJ1-4; weak D call: TRBD1 (6 bases). The CDR3 is 15 residues long. CDR1 and CDR2 (germline): SNHLY, FYNNEI. V lost 8 bases, J lost 0 bases, and 13 bases lay in between. Here the CDR3 reads CASRKQGATNEKLFF. In DNA, the CDR3 is TGTGCCAGCCGGAAACAGGGAGCAACTAATGAAAAACTGTTTTTT.

This clone occurred a few times. This chain uses TRBV11-2 with TRBJ1-1; D is unresolved. The V end lost 6 bases, the J end lost 1 base, and 9 bases lay between the germline ends. The CDR3 extends over 13 amino acids. Germline assignment: CDR1 SGHAT and CDR2 FQNNGV. The CDR3 DNA sequence: TGTGCCAGCAGGCTTGGCGGGAACACTGAAGCTTTCTTT. It yields the protein CASRLGGNTEAFF.

This clone was counted between two and nine times. The CDR3 region is CASSYSPGSSQPQHF. Here the CDR3 DNA reads TGTGCCAGCAGTTACTCACCCGGGTCCAGTCAGCCCCAGCATTTT. This chain joins TRBV6-5 and TRBJ1-5; D uncertain. CDR1 is MNHEY, CDR2 SVGAGI, per germline. With 0 bases removed from V and 6 bases from J, the gap between germline ends came to 12 bases. This CDR3 comprises 15 residues.

This clone was seen a few times. J is TRBJ2-5 and V is TRBV7-9, with TRBD2 as a possible D gene (6 bases). Trimming shortened V by 5 bases and J by 5 bases, and 18 bases separated the two germline ends. This CDR3 has 15 residues. The germline V gene has CDR1 SEHNR and CDR2 FQNEAQ (reference sequence). The CDR3 here is CASSPTAPAGETQYF. CDR3 sequence (DNA): TGTGCCAGCAGCCCGACTGCTCCAGCGGGTGAGACCCAGTACTTC.

V is TRBV18 and J is TRBJ2-1; 7 bases are a match to TRBD1. This CDR3 has 14 amino acids. The germline V gene has CDR1 KGHSH and CDR2 LQKENI. The trim removed 1 base at V and 7 bases at J, leaving 4 bases unmatched. The CDR3 bases are TGTGCCAGCTCACCACAGGGGGCGCGGAATGAGCAGTTCTTC. It translates to CASSPQGARNEQFF.

This CDR3 is CASSSTSGVYF. CDR3 coding DNA: TGTGCCAGCAGCTCGACTAGCGGGGTGTACTTC. The V gene is TRBV7-2, the J gene TRBJ2-7, with 11 bases identical to TRBD2. Germline V CDR1 and CDR2: SGHTA, FQGNSA. The junction had 2 bases not matched to a gene; V was cut back by 4 bases and J by 12 bases. The length of the CDR3 is 11 residues.

This clone has only a few counts. The chain joins TRBV5-1 to TRBJ2-3; no definite D call. The length of the CDR3 is 15 residues. CDR1 is SGHRS, CDR2 YFSETQ, per germline. Trimming cost V 2 bases and J 3 bases, with 13 bases left between them. The CDR3 coding sequence is TGCGCCAGCAGCTTTGAGGATTTGGGTACAGATACGCAGTATTTT. Its translation is CASSFEDLGTDTQYF.

This clone occurred a few times. V gene TRBV7-9 combines with J gene TRBJ2-7; 8 nucleotides agree with TRBD1. After removal of 4 bases from V and 7 bases from J, the junction contained 12 bases not matched to a gene. In germline, CDR1 is SEHNR, CDR2 FQNEAQ (reference sequence). This CDR3 contains 15 residues. For the CDR3, the DNA is TGTGCCAGCAGCTCTCTTTTCAGGGGGCTCTGGGAGCAGTACTTC. Protein sequence: CASSSLFRGLWEQYF.

This clone was seen a handful of times. J is TRBJ2-1 and V is TRBV10-3; tentatively, D is TRBD2 (5 bases). Deletions cut 0 bases from V and 2 bases from J, with 11 bases between. CDR1 ENHRY and CDR2 SYGVKD come from the germline V gene. CDR3 length: 16 residues. The CDR3 nucleotides are TGTGCCATCAGTGAGTCAAGCGGAGGAACCTACAATGAGCAGTTCTTC. It yields the protein CAISESSGGTYNEQFF.

The chain has TRBV7-9 and TRBJ2-3, with unresolved D. Germline V CDR1 and CDR2: SEHNR, FQNEAQ (reference sequence). CDR3 length: 13 amino acids. Trimming left V 2 bases short and J 9 bases short, with 12 bases between. In DNA form, the CDR3 reads TGTGCCAGCAGCTTACCCGTCCTAGACACGCAGTATTTT. Its translation: CASSLPVLDTQYF. The variable domain in full, with the rest retrieved from reference TRBV7-9 and TRBJ2-3, is DTGVSQNPRHKITKRGQNVTFRCDPISEHNRLYWYRQTLGQGPEFLTYFQNEAQLEKSRLLSDRFSAERPKGSFSTLEIQRTEQGDSAMYLCASSLPVLDTQYFGPGTRLTVL.

For this clone: Different DNA sequences within this sample yield the same CDR3. The chain employs TRBV19 and TRBJ1-1; 9 bases are shared with TRBD1. Germline V gene data show CDR1 as LNHDA and CDR2 as SQIVND (reference sequence). CDR3 length: 12 residues. The CDR3 protein is CAAGQGYTEAFF. CDR3 DNA sequence: TGTGCAGCGGGACAGGGTTACACTGAAGCTTTCTTT.

This chain joins TRBV12-5 and TRBJ1-2; 8 nucleotides match TRBD1. The V gene's germline CDR1 is LGHNT and CDR2 FRNRAP. The CDR3 has 12 amino acids. V shed 5 bases, J shed 8 bases, and the junction held 4 bases outside the gene matches. The CDR3: CASGDRGRGYTF. The CDR3 DNA follows: TGTGCTAGTGGTGACAGGGGAAGAGGCTACACCTTC.

The chain couples TRBV5-4 to TRBJ2-1; 7 bases match TRBD2. The CDR3 sequence is 16 residues long. J lost 4 bases, V lost 0 bases, and 7 bases had no gene match. Germline assignment: CDR1 SGHNT and CDR2 YYREEE (reference sequence). The CDR3 nucleotides read TGTGCCAGCAGCTTGGCCGGCGGGAGCGGATACAATGAGCAGTTCTTC. Its protein product is CASSLAGGSGYNEQFF.

This clone was counted between two and nine times. The chain employs TRBV4-1 and TRBJ1-5; D is perhaps TRBD1 (5 bases). V was trimmed by 0 bases and J by 7 bases, leaving 16 bases between them. From germline, CDR1 is MGHRA and CDR2 YSYEKL. This CDR3 is 16 amino acids long. The CDR3 DNA reads as TGCGCCAGCAGCCAAGATCCAGGCAGGGAGGAACAGCCCCAGCATTTT. This gives the protein CASSQDPGREEQPQHF.

V gene TRBV6-6 combines with J gene TRBJ2-7; a possible D gene is TRBD2 (6 bases). This CDR3 comprises 11 residues. CDR1 and CDR2 (germline): MNHNY, SVGAGI (reference sequence). V lost 2 bases and J 7 bases, leaving 6 bases between the germline ends. The CDR3 sequence is CASSYGREQYF. The CDR3 coding sequence is TGTGCCAGCAGTTACGGGAGGGAGCAGTACTTC.

CDR3 sequence (DNA): TGTGCCAGCAGTTACGCCGGGACAGGTGATGAAAAACTGTTTTTT. This sequence encodes CASSYAGTGDEKLFF. This chain links TRBV6-6 with TRBJ1-4; 8 bases are shared with TRBD1. The CDR3 totals 15 residues. The junction had 5 bases not matched to a gene; V was cut back by 2 bases and J by 6 bases. Germline CDR1 and CDR2: MNHNY and SVGAGI (reference sequence).

This chain connects TRBV7-9 to TRBJ2-3; the match to TRBD1 covers 9 bases. There are 19 residues in the CDR3. The germline CDR1 and CDR2 sequences are SEHNR and FQNEAQ (reference sequence). With 5 bases clipped from V and 0 bases from J, the junction kept 15 bases outside the gene matches. The CDR3, as DNA: TGTGCCAGCAGCCCCGGCGGACAGGGGTCCTCCCATAGCACAGATACGCAGTATTTT. Translating it yields CASSPGGQGSSHSTDTQYF.

The V call is TRBV7-9, the J call TRBJ2-1; tentatively, D is TRBD2 (6 bases). The CDR3 has 14 amino acids. CDR1 SEHNR and CDR2 FQNEAQ come from the germline V gene (reference sequence). The V end was cut by 5 bases, the J end by 5 bases, with 13 bases between. This CDR3 reads CASSLLARNNEQFF. The CDR3 DNA reads as TGTGCCAGCAGCCTTCTAGCGCGAAACAATGAGCAGTTCTTC. The full variable domain, completed using reference TRBV7-9 and TRBJ2-1, is DTGVSQNPRHKITKRGQNVTFRCDPISEHNRLYWYRQTLGQGPEFLTYFQNEAQLEKSRLLSDRFSAERPKGSFSTLEIQRTEQGDSAMYLCASSLLARNNEQFFGPGTRLTVL.

This clone has more than one count but fewer than ten. The chain employs TRBV19 and TRBJ2-5; 7 nucleotides match TRBD1. Germline CDR1 is LNHDA and CDR2 is SQIVND (reference sequence). The V and J ends lost 9 bases and 2 bases, in that order; junction bases with no gene match: 12. This CDR3 spans 15 amino acids. This CDR3 reads CASSRGRIGQETQYF. Here the CDR3 DNA reads TGTGCCAGCTCAAGGGGGCGAATTGGTCAAGAGACCCAGTACTTC.